This is a list of T cell receptor beta chains from one sample in a study of blood T cell repertoires in COVID-19. TCRdb keeps only in-frame clones here, not all; method: immunoSEQ multiplex PCR. The table records about 220,000 clones, 80% to 85% of them present only once. Sequenced sample: peripheral blood. The source of these receptors is an older woman with COVID-19, enrolled during active disease. Each CDR3 is given with its conserved first and last residue. D genes are given only for firm matches. Some rows mark clone size as missing; the rest say once, few, many or name a class of expanded clone.

>TRBJ2-7|TRBV5-4|-|-
CASSSGGTEAYEQYF
TGTGCCAGCAGCTCGGGGGGGACAGAAGCCTACGAGCAGTACTTC
>TRBJ2-3|TRBV19|-|-
CASQKRQSMAPDTQYF
TGTGCCAGTCAGAAGAGACAGTCAATGGCACCAGATACGCAGTATTTT
>TRBJ1-2|TRBV28|-|TRBD1
CASSLISGGNYGYTF
TGTGCCAGCAGTTTAATCTCAGGGGGCAACTATGGCTACACCTTC
>TRBJ1-5|TRBV6-1|-|-
CASSEKWTVQPQHF
TGTGCCAGCAGTGAAAAATGGACAGTTCAGCCCCAGCATTTT
>TRBJ1-1|TRBV29-1|-|TRBD1
CTYHRGAEAFF
TGCACCTACCACAGGGGCGCTGAAGCTTTCTTT
>TRBJ2-1|TRBV5-6|-|-
CASSLAETAGYNEQFF
TGTGCCAGCAGCTTGGCAGAGACGGCAGGATACAATGAGCAGTTCTTC
>TRBJ2-7|TRBV7-2|-|TRBD2
CASSLGLAGNMEQYF
TGTGCCAGCAGCCTAGGACTAGCGGGAAATATGGAGCAGTACTTC
>TRBJ2-1|TRBV18|-|TRBD2
CASSPIGGSAYNEQFF
TGTGCCAGCTCACCCATAGGCGGGAGCGCCTACAATGAGCAGTTCTTC
>TRBJ1-1|TRBV15|-|-
CATSRENMGGTEAFF
TGTGCCACCAGCAGAGAAAATATGGGGGGCACTGAAGCTTTCTTT
>TRBJ2-1|TRBV5-3|-|TRBD2
CARSVKPSGSSYNEQFF
TGTGCCAGAAGCGTTAAACCTAGCGGGAGCTCCTACAATGAGCAGTTCTTC
>TRBJ1-3|TRBV9|-|TRBD1
CASSVGRDRGYTIYF
TGTGCCAGCAGCGTAGGAAGGGACAGGGGATACACCATATATTTT
>TRBJ2-5|TRBV5-8|-|-
CASSRLQGPETQYF
TGTGCCAGCAGCCGACTTCAGGGTCCAGAGACCCAGTACTTC
>TRBJ1-3|TRBV14|-|-
CASSQDVGQLRRSGNTIYF
TGTGCCAGCAGCCAAGATGTCGGACAGCTTCGCCGCTCTGGAAACACCATATATTTT
>TRBJ1-6|TRBV10-3|-|-
CAISAGRGHSPLHF
TGTGCCATCAGTGCGGGCAGGGGCCATTCACCCCTCCACTTT
>TRBJ1-5|TRBV4-2|-|TRBD1
CASSQDGTGNQPQHF
TGTGCCAGCAGCCAAGATGGGACAGGGAATCAGCCCCAGCATTTT
>TRBJ1-6|TRBV6-5|-|-
CASRKTGPRDSPLHF
TGTGCCAGCAGGAAAACAGGGCCCCGAGATTCACCCCTCCACTTT
>TRBJ1-5|TRBV6-5|-|TRBD1
CASSRQGVNQPQHF
TGTGCCAGCAGTCGACAGGGCGTCAATCAGCCCCAGCATTTT
>TRBJ1-5|TRBV6-6|-|-
CASRGAGNQPQHF
TGTGCCAGTCGAGGCGCCGGAAATCAGCCCCAGCATTTT
>TRBJ2-2|TRBV19|-|TRBD1
CALRTGGITGELFF
TGTGCCCTCCGCACAGGGGGCATCACCGGGGAGCTGTTTTTT
>TRBJ2-1|TRBV18|few|TRBD1
CASSKRQGQGISYNEQFF
TGTGCCAGCTCGAAACGGCAAGGACAGGGGATTTCCTACAATGAGCAGTTCTTC
>TRBJ2-7|TRBV27|-|TRBD2
CASSLLPGLGLEQYF
TGTGCCAGCAGTTTACTGCCCGGACTAGGTCTCGAGCAGTACTTC
>TRBJ2-7|TRBV3-1/TRBV3-2|-|-
CASSQVPGSSYEQYF
TGTGCCAGCAGCCAAGTCCCGGGGAGCTCCTACGAGCAGTACTTC
>TRBJ1-5|TRBV28|-|TRBD1
CASSVGQGREHF
TGTGCCAGCAGTGTAGGACAGGGTAGAGAGCATTTT
>TRBJ2-1|TRBV5-1|-|TRBD2
CASSSGTSGDGEQFF
TGCGCCAGCAGCTCCGGGACTAGCGGGGACGGGGAGCAGTTCTTC
>TRBJ2-3|TRBV12-5|-|-
CASGLGRGFTDTQYF
TGTGCTAGTGGTTTGGGGAGGGGCTTCACAGATACGCAGTATTTT
>TRBJ1-2|TRBV6-5|many|-
CASSYENYGYTF
TGTGCCAGCAGTTACGAGAACTATGGCTACACCTTC
>TRBJ2-1|TRBV28|-|TRBD1
CASSSTGANNEQFF
TGTGCCAGCAGTTCGACAGGGGCTAACAATGAGCAGTTCTTC
>TRBJ2-3|TRBV29-1|-|TRBD2
CSVSGGSLRTDTQYF
TGCAGCGTATCGGGGGGGTCACTTCGCACAGATACGCAGTATTTT
>TRBJ2-3|TRBV2|once|TRBD2
CASSEGSGRAGSTDTQYF
TGTGCCAGCAGTGAGGGTAGCGGGAGGGCGGGGAGCACAGATACGCAGTATTTT
>TRBJ1-1|TRBV2|-|-
CASSVAGYGTEAFF
TGTGCCAGCAGTGTTGCAGGGTATGGCACTGAAGCTTTCTTT
>TRBJ2-1|TRBV9|-|-
CASSVTPLRGEQFF
TGTGCCAGCAGCGTAACCCCCTTACGGGGAGAGCAGTTCTTC
>TRBJ2-3|TRBV5-1|few|TRBD1
CASSLTDRHTDTQYF
TGCGCCAGCAGCTTGACGGACAGGCATACAGATACGCAGTATTTT
>TRBJ2-7|TRBV7-2|-|-
CASSPSRGSLRSDEQYF
TGTGCCAGCAGCCCTAGTAGGGGCTCCCTCAGGAGCGACGAGCAGTACTTC
>TRBJ1-4|TRBV7-2|-|TRBD1
CASSQGTVNLEKLFF
TGTGCCAGCAGCCAAGGGACAGTAAATTTAGAAAAACTGTTTTTT
>TRBJ1-4|TRBV6-5|few|-
CASQTDFEKLFF
TGTGCCAGCCAGACAGACTTTGAAAAACTGTTTTTT
>TRBJ1-1|TRBV19|-|TRBD1
CASSSTQGARNTEAFF
TGTGCCAGTAGTTCGACACAGGGGGCGAGGAACACTGAAGCTTTCTTT
>TRBJ1-2|TRBV2|once|-
CASMAGPPLVYTF
TGTGCCAGCATGGCAGGGCCGCCCCTGGTGTACACCTTC
>TRBJ2-7|TRBV27|-|TRBD2
CASSPSPSGLANEQYF
TGTGCCAGCAGCCCCTCTCCTTCGGGACTAGCGAACGAGCAGTACTTC
>TRBJ2-7|TRBV27|-|TRBD2
CASSRTSGSYEQYF
TGTGCCAGCAGCAGGACTAGCGGGAGTTACGAGCAGTACTTC
>TRBJ2-3|TRBV7-9|many|TRBD1
CASSLFGQASTDTQYF
TGTGCCAGCAGCTTATTTGGACAGGCGTCCACAGATACGCAGTATTTT
>TRBJ2-1|TRBV19|-|TRBD1
CASSLTGWTEQFF
TGTGCCAGTAGTTTGACAGGGTGGACAGAGCAGTTCTTC
>TRBJ2-7|TRBV6-1|-|-
CASSPRRPNYEQYF
TGTGCCAGCAGTCCCCGGCGGCCGAACTACGAGCAGTACTTC
>TRBJ1-1|TRBV18|-|TRBD1
CASSPTRDSWEAFF
TGTGCCAGCTCACCTACCCGGGACAGCTGGGAAGCTTTCTTT
>TRBJ2-3|TRBV11-3|once|-
CASSLQGPTDTQYF
TGTGCCAGCAGCTTACAGGGTCCCACAGATACGCAGTATTTT
>TRBJ1-4|TRBV9|-|-
CASSVEGLGEKLFF
TGTGCCAGCAGCGTAGAAGGTCTGGGCGAAAAACTGTTTTTT
>TRBJ2-7|TRBV9|-|-
CASSVIEGSEQYF
TGTGCCAGCAGCGTCATTGAAGGGAGCGAGCAGTACTTC
>TRBJ2-1|TRBV15|-|TRBD2
CATSRNLAGDISYNEQFF
TGTGCCACCAGCAGAAACCTAGCGGGAGATATCTCCTACAATGAGCAGTTCTTC
>TRBJ1-1|TRBV7-9|-|TRBD1
CASSWGQPNTEAFF
TGTGCCAGCAGCTGGGGACAGCCCAACACTGAAGCTTTCTTT
>TRBJ1-1|TRBV25-1|-|TRBD1
CASRDRESPNTEAFF
TGTGCCAGCAGAGACAGGGAAAGCCCGAACACTGAAGCTTTCTTT
>TRBJ1-2|TRBV2|-|-
CASTSGGYTF
TGTGCCAGCACTTCGGGGGGCTACACCTTC
>TRBJ2-3|TRBV7-2|few|TRBD2
CASSLQVGPSGRNTQYF
TGTGCCAGCAGCTTACAGGTCGGACCTAGCGGGAGAAATACGCAGTATTTT
>TRBJ2-5|TRBV18|once|TRBD2
CASSPGGEETQYF
TGTGCCAGCTCACCAGGGGGGGAAGAGACCCAGTACTTC
>TRBJ1-2|TRBV28|-|-
CASSLGAKFQSGYTF
TGTGCCAGCAGTTTAGGGGCGAAGTTTCAAAGTGGCTACACCTTC
>TRBJ1-1|TRBV29-1|few|TRBD1
CSSLGGTGSLNTEAFF
TGCAGCTCCCTAGGAGGGACAGGGTCCCTGAACACTGAAGCTTTCTTT
>TRBJ2-7|TRBV6-5|-|-
CASITVTGLDEQYF
TGTGCCAGCATTACCGTTACAGGGTTAGACGAGCAGTACTTC